These 18 T cell receptor beta chains came from one sample sequenced in a study of T cells in Graves' hyperthyroidism and ophthalmopathy. Regions amplified from RNA transcripts were the TCR beta CDR3 regions. An initial round of RT-PCR targeting the TCR CDR3 relied on the HTBI primer set. TCRdb reanalysed the multiplex PCR reads using MiXCR and keeps one entry per CDR3 protein. The sample records more than 550,000 distinct CDR3 sequences, roughly 20% being singletons. Sample: blood. All receptors come from a woman aged 45-65 years with Graves' hyperthyroidism that later progressed to Graves' ophthalmopathy.

The chain employs TRBV7-9 and TRBJ2-1, with a tentative D call TRBD2 (7 bases). V gave up 3 bases and J gave up 15 bases, with 15 bases separating them. The CDR3 is 12 residues long. Germline V gives CDR1 SEHNR, CDR2 FQNEAQ (reference sequence). CDR3: CASSFLGGGLFF. CDR3 DNA: TGTGCCAGCAGCTTTCTGGGGGGGGGCCTGTTCTTC.

This clonotype was observed once. The chain has TRBV15 and TRBJ1-3; TRBD1 is a possible D gene (6 bases). Germline V lookup: CDR1 LNHNV, CDR2 YYDKDF (reference sequence). V lost 2 bases, J lost 2 bases, and 13 bases lay in between. CDR3 length equals 16 residues. This chain's CDR3 is CATSRSRDIPGNTIYF. For the CDR3, the DNA is TGTGCCACCAGCAGATCCCGGGACATCCCTGGAAACACCATATATTTT.

This clonotype was detected a few times. Germline and junction disagree at one end, which may indicate a read error. The V gene is TRBV12-3 or TRBV12-4, the J gene TRBJ2-7; a weak D match, TRBD1 (6 bases). This CDR3 is 15 amino acids long. The CDR3 DNA reads as TGTGCCAGCAGTGTCGAAGGGGGTCTTTGGTACGGGCAGTACTTC. Translated: CASSVEGGLWYGQYF.

This clonotype was counted many times. The chain employs TRBV20-1 and TRBJ2-3; 8 bases map to TRBD2. The CDR3 runs to 16 residues. After removal of 5 bases from V and 2 bases from J, the junction contained 12 bases not matched to a gene. The germline V gene has CDR1 DFQATT and CDR2 SNEGSKA (reference sequence). Written as DNA, the CDR3 is TGCAGTGCTGGAGTTGTGAGCGGGGGATTCACAGATACGCAGTATTTT. Translated: CSAGVVSGGFTDTQYF.

This clonotype came up many times. This chain connects TRBV6-2 or TRBV6-3 to TRBJ2-2, with 8 bases matching TRBD1. Germline V CDR1 and CDR2: MNHEY, SVGEGT. This CDR3 comprises 15 residues. Trimming took 7 bases from V and 1 from J; bases not matched to a gene: 5. The CDR3 DNA reads as TGTGCCAGCAAAAGGGGGACAGGGAACACCGGGGAGCTGTTTTTT. Translated: CASKRGTGNTGELFF.

This CDR3 reads CASSGRTGGSEQFF. The CDR3 coding sequence is TGTGCCAGCAGTGGAAGGACAGGGGGAAGTGAGCAGTTCTTC. The V call is TRBV6-1, the J call TRBJ2-1, with 10 bases fitting TRBD1. The CDR3 has 14 residues. The V and J ends lost 4 bases and 9 bases, in that order; junction bases with no gene match: 6. CDR1 and CDR2 from the germline V gene are MNHNS and SASEGT.

This clonotype was seen at least ten times. The chain carries TRBV11-3 and TRBJ2-1; TRBD2 matches at 13 bases. Per germline, CDR1 SGHNT and CDR2 YENEEA. CDR3 length: 17 residues. After removal of 7 bases from V and 0 bases from J, the junction contained 6 bases not matched to a gene. Here the CDR3 reads CASIHRLAGGSYNEQFF. In DNA form, the CDR3 reads TGTGCCAGCATTCACAGACTAGCGGGGGGCTCCTACAATGAGCAGTTCTTC.

This clonotype was detected ten times or more. The CDR3 DNA reads as TGCGCCAGCAGCCCCGGGGACAGGGGCGTAGAGACCCAGTACTTC. Amino acid sequence: CASSPGDRGVETQYF. V usage is TRBV5-1 and J usage is TRBJ2-5; 10 nucleotides align to TRBD1. This CDR3 region has 15 residues. Per the germline V gene, CDR1 is SGHRS and CDR2 is YFSETQ. With 4 bases clipped from V and 4 bases from J, the junction kept 7 bases outside the gene matches.

This clonotype has more than one count but fewer than ten. V and J are TRBV5-6 and TRBJ2-2, with D unclear. This CDR3 region has 13 residues. Germline V gives CDR1 SGHDT, CDR2 YYEEEE. V shed 1 base and J shed 4 bases, with 5 bases lying between them. The CDR3 loop is CASSLYSTGELFF. CDR3 sequence (DNA): TGTGCCAGCAGCTTGTACAGCACCGGGGAGCTGTTTTTT.

The rearrangement joins TRBV7-9 to TRBJ2-2, with no clear D. The CDR3 loop spans 13 amino acids. Germline CDR1 reads SEHNR; CDR2 reads FQNEAQ (reference sequence). With 1 base removed from V and 15 bases from J, the gap between germline ends came to 15 bases. CDR3: CASSLDGGREVFF. The CDR3, as DNA: TGTGCCAGCAGCTTAGACGGCGGACGAGAGGTGTTTTTT.

The gene calls are TRBV7-2 and TRBJ2-5, with D hard to call. Germline-derived CDR1 and CDR2 are SGHTA and FQGNSA. This CDR3 has 13 residues. The germline V and J ends were trimmed by 3 bases and 2 bases, with 7 bases remaining between them. CDR3 amino acids: CASSFRMQETQYF. The CDR3, as DNA: TGTGCCAGCAGCTTCCGGATGCAAGAGACCCAGTACTTC.

This clonotype was detected many times. V is TRBV3-1 and J is TRBJ1-1; D is ambiguous. The germline V and J ends were trimmed by 1 base and 4 bases, with 7 bases remaining between them. The CDR3 is made up of 13 amino acids. Germline loops: CDR1 LGHDT, CDR2 YNNKEL (reference sequence). Here the CDR3 reads CASSQARSTEAFF. The CDR3 DNA sequence: TGTGCCAGCAGCCAAGCGAGGAGCACTGAAGCTTTCTTT.

This clonotype was seen a few times. The V and J genes are TRBV9 and TRBJ1-1, with 9 bases identical to TRBD1. CDR1 is SGDLS, CDR2 YYNGEE, per germline. The CDR3 consists of 15 residues. V dropped 3 bases and J dropped 3; count of bases not matched to a gene: 6. CDR3: CASSEGTGWHTEAFF. In nucleotides, the CDR3 is TGTGCCAGCAGCGAGGGGACAGGGTGGCACACTGAAGCTTTCTTT. The complete variable domain, with remaining parts taken from reference TRBV9 and TRBJ1-1, reads DSGVTQTPKHLITATGQRVTLRCSPRSGDLSVYWYQQSLDQGLQFLIQYYNGEERAKGNILERFSAQQFPDLHSELNLSSLELGDSALYFCASSEGTGWHTEAFFGQGTRLTVV.

The rearrangement links TRBV27 to TRBJ2-5, with D perhaps matching TRBD1 (6 bases). Germline V gene sequence: CDR1 MNHEY, CDR2 SMNVEV (reference sequence). The V and J ends lost 2 bases and 4 bases respectively, with 14 bases between them. CDR3 length: 15 amino acids. The CDR3 here is CASSLRPQGRETQYF. As DNA, the CDR3 is TGTGCCAGCAGTTTACGACCACAGGGACGAGAGACCCAGTACTTC.

This clonotype was counted many times. The chain employs TRBV11-2 and TRBJ2-1; 8 bases are shared with TRBD1. J gave up 2 bases and V 5 bases, and 5 bases lay outside the gene matches. The germline V gene has CDR1 SGHAT and CDR2 FQNNGV. CDR3 length equals 15 residues. CDR3 coding DNA: TGTGCCAGCAGCCCCGACAGGGGAACCTACAATGAGCAGTTCTTC. As protein: CASSPDRGTYNEQFF. The full variable domain, completed using reference TRBV11-2 and TRBJ2-1, is EAGVAQSPRYKIIEKRQSVAFWCNPISGHATLYWYQQILGQGPKLLIQFQNNGVVDDSQLPKDRFSAERLKGVDSTLKIQPAKLEDSAVYLCASSPDRGTYNEQFFGPGTRLTVL.

This clonotype was counted ten times or more. The chain combines TRBV12-3 or TRBV12-4 with TRBJ1-5, with D perhaps TRBD1 (5 bases). V lost 6 bases and J lost 4, with 16 bases in between. The CDR3 totals 15 residues. The CDR3 DNA reads as TGTGCCAGCAGCCAAGGAACAGGCCCTAATCAGCCCCAGCATTTT. It yields the protein CASSQGTGPNQPQHF.

The chain recombines TRBV19 with TRBJ1-5; D remains unclear. CDR1 and CDR2 (germline): LNHDA, SQIVND (reference sequence). The V end was cut by 6 bases, the J end by 4 bases, with 16 bases between. The CDR3 spans 15 residues. The CDR3 DNA follows: TGTGCCAGTAGCCCCTCAGGCGGGGTGAATCAGCCCCAGCATTTT. Protein product: CASSPSGGVNQPQHF. Looking up the rest from reference TRBV19 and TRBJ1-5 gives the full variable domain: DGGITQSPKYLFRKEGQNVTLSCEQNLNHDAMYWYRQDPGQGLRLIYYSQIVNDFQKGDIAEGYSVSREKKESFPLTVTSAQKNPTAFYLCASSPSGGVNQPQHFGDGTRLSIL.

This clonotype was observed many times. The chain carries TRBV12-3 or TRBV12-4 and TRBJ1-3; D gene uncertain. CDR3 length: 15 amino acids. V lost 5 bases, J lost 0 bases, and 11 bases lay in between. This CDR3 is CASSAGLTSGNTIYF. The CDR3 coding sequence is TGTGCCAGCAGTGCAGGCCTCACCTCTGGAAACACCATATATTTT.